These 8 T cell receptor beta chains share one sample of origin, sequenced in a study of identifying expanded T cells in peripheral blood. Libraries were prepared by immunoSEQ multiplex PCR; TCRdb keeps only in-frame clonotypes and omits some of them. This sample yields approximately 58,000 clones, of which around 81% are seen a single time; approximately 15% belongs to the top ten. The specimen was blood. All receptors derive from a person aged 18 to 75 in good health.

This chain links TRBV4-3 with TRBJ1-2; D perhaps matches TRBD1 (5 bases). V lost 2 bases, J lost 8 bases, and 15 bases lay in between. The length of the CDR3 is 14 residues. Germline CDR1 is LGHNA and CDR2 is YSLEER. CDR3 coding DNA: TGCGCCAGCAGCCAACGAAATGGGGCGCGGGGCTACACCTTC. Translated: CASSQRNGARGYTF.

This clone was picked up a small number of times. The chain uses TRBV11-2 and TRBJ1-3; D unresolved. The V gene lost 5 bases and the J gene lost 0 bases, with 8 bases spanning the gap. The CDR3 is made up of 14 amino acids. Germline loops: CDR1 SGHAT, CDR2 FQNNGV. The CDR3 DNA sequence: TGTGCCAGCAGCACGGACCTCTCTGGAAACACCATATATTTT. Encoded protein: CASSTDLSGNTIYF.

The chain links TRBV29-1 to TRBJ2-1, with D hard to call. Germline assignment: CDR1 SQVTM and CDR2 ANQGSEA. V gave up 2 bases and J gave up 3 bases, with 5 bases separating them. The CDR3 contains 12 residues. The CDR3 is CSVEISYNEQFF. CDR3 nucleotide sequence: TGCAGCGTTGAAATCAGCTACAATGAGCAGTTCTTC.

The chain combines TRBV2 with TRBJ2-5, with 10 bases lining up with TRBD2. V lost 4 bases and J lost 5; bases outside the gene matches: 7. In germline, CDR1 is SNHLY, CDR2 FYNNEI. The CDR3 is 15 amino acids. The CDR3 region has the DNA TGTGCCAGCAGTGCAGATAGCGGGAGGTCGGAGACCCAGTACTTC. It yields the protein CASSADSGRSETQYF.

The V call is TRBV30, the J call TRBJ2-6, with 9 bases aligning to TRBD1. The CDR3 sequence is 16 residues long. Germline V lookup: CDR1 GTSNPN, CDR2 SVGIG (reference sequence). J lost 1 base, V lost 7 bases, and 8 bases had no gene match. CDR3 loop: CASPGQGSSGANVLTF. In nucleotides, the CDR3 is TGTGCCTCCCCGGGACAGGGTTCTTCTGGGGCCAACGTCCTGACTTTC.

This chain uses TRBV25-1 with TRBJ2-1; TRBD2 agrees at 14 bases. This CDR3 spans 16 amino acids. Germline CDR1 is MGHDK and CDR2 is SYGVNS. The V and J ends lost 5 bases and 4 bases, in that order; junction bases with no gene match: 4. The CDR3 DNA sequence: TGTGCCAGCAGTCTGACTAGCGGGGGGGGATACAATGAGCAGTTCTTC. Translating it yields CASSLTSGGGYNEQFF.

The chain combines TRBV25-1 with TRBJ1-2; D remains unclear. Germline CDR1 reads MGHDK; CDR2 reads SYGVNS. This CDR3 has 14 amino acids. Trimming cost V 4 bases and J 4 bases, with 13 bases left between them. Here the CDR3 reads CASSALETFYGYTF. The CDR3 DNA follows: TGTGCCAGCAGTGCACTGGAGACCTTCTATGGCTACACCTTC.

This clone was recorded at least ten times. The chain carries TRBV14 and TRBJ1-1; D gene ambiguous. This CDR3 spans 15 amino acids. With 0 bases removed from V and 6 bases from J, the gap between germline ends came to 14 bases. Looked up from germline, CDR1 is SGHDN and CDR2 is FVKESK. Here the CDR3 DNA reads TGTGCCAGCAGCCAAGAAGAGGGTATGGAGGCTGAAGCTTTCTTT. Amino acid sequence: CASSQEEGMEAEAFF. Full variable domain (outside the CDR3, taken from reference TRBV14 and TRBJ1-1): EAGVTQFPSHSVIEKGQTVTLRCDPISGHDNLYWYRRVMGKEIKFLLHFVKESKQDESGMPNNRFLAERTGGTYSTLKVQPAELEDSGVYFCASSQEEGMEAEAFFGQGTRLTVV.